The TCR beta chain under discussion was sequenced for a study of cytomegalovirus exposure and HLA in healthy donors. The CDR3 has 13 amino acids. Unmatched junction bases numbered 5, after V lost 7 bases and J lost 5 bases. CDR1 LGHNT and CDR2 FRNRAP come from the germline V gene. This PCR relied on a set of 60 Vbeta primers and 13 Jbeta primers. Repertoires were generated with immunoSEQ multiplex PCR, while TCRdb's copy carries only in-frame clones and drops some. Reported are roughly 33,000 clones; the ten largest clones contain 3% to 3.5%. The clonotype comes from a woman between 40 and 55 years old in good health and CMV-seropositive. The sample taken for sequencing was PBMCs. This rearrangement joins TRBV12-5 to TRBJ1-2; 9 nucleotides match TRBD1. The DNA for the CDR3 is TGTGCTAGTGCACCGGACAGGGGATATGGCTACACCTTC. This gives the protein CASAPDRGYGYTF.